One and the same sample provided the 10 T cell receptor beta chains below, sequenced in a study of cytomegalovirus exposure and HLA in healthy donors (dated by TCRdb to 2015 to 2018). Library method: the immunoSEQ multiplex PCR assay. The multiplex PCR relied on a mix of 60 forward primers for TCR Vbeta segments and 13 reverse primers for TCR Jbeta segments. Sourced from immuneACCESS, this table was stored by TCRdb with only in-frame sequences that have V and J called. A share of the clones is absent; for the studies checked, an unresolved V gene accounts for under half, and the remainder has no known explanation. Present in this sample are 150,000 to 200,000 clones, approximately 80% of which were seen just once. The ten biggest clones cover roughly 0.75% of the sample. The sequenced material came from PBMCs. These receptors all come from a woman between 18 and 29 years old in good health and CMV-seronegative.

J is TRBJ2-1 and V is TRBV11-3, with D maybe TRBD2 (6 bases). This CDR3 comprises 15 residues. V lost 5 bases to trimming and J lost 2 bases, with 13 bases between them. CDR1 is SGHNT, CDR2 YENEEA, per germline. The CDR3 sequence: CASSPGASAYNEQFF. CDR3 coding DNA: TGTGCCAGCAGCCCCGGGGCTAGCGCCTACAATGAGCAGTTCTTC.

The CDR3 protein is CAISGDASGNTGELFF. The CDR3 bases are TGTGCCATCAGTGGAGATGCTAGCGGGAACACCGGGGAGCTGTTTTTT. The rearrangement uses TRBV10-3 and TRBJ2-2; 7 bases fit TRBD2. Germline V gene sequence: CDR1 ENHRY, CDR2 SYGVKD. The CDR3 extends over 16 amino acids. The V and J ends lost 4 bases and 1 base, in that order; junction bases with no gene match: 6.

This sequence joins TRBV28 and TRBJ2-7, with a tentative D call TRBD1 (5 bases). Trimming shortened V by 3 bases and J by 0 bases, and 12 bases separated the two germline ends. In germline, CDR1 is MDHEN, CDR2 SYDVKM. The CDR3 has 15 residues. The CDR3 here is CASSFGSRVSYEQYF. CDR3 nucleotide sequence: TGTGCCAGCAGTTTCGGCTCCAGGGTCTCCTACGAGCAGTACTTC.

The sample holds one count of this clone. The chain combines TRBV9 with TRBJ2-1; D is perhaps TRBD1 (6 bases). Trimming took off 0 bases at V and 2 bases at J, with 9 bases between the two ends. The CDR3 runs 15 residues. CDR1 SGDLS and CDR2 YYNGEE come from the germline V gene. This chain's CDR3 is CASSVAEGAYNEQFF. As DNA, the CDR3 is TGTGCCAGCAGCGTAGCAGAGGGGGCCTACAATGAGCAGTTCTTC.

The V and J genes are TRBV25-1 and TRBJ2-1; weak D call: TRBD1 (5 bases). CDR1 and CDR2 (germline): MGHDK, SYGVNS. The CDR3 sequence is 15 residues long. V lost 3 bases and J lost 7, with 16 bases in between. The CDR3, as DNA: TGTGCCAGCAGTGACCAGGGTGTTGTAAGGAATGAGCAGTTCTTC. This codes for CASSDQGVVRNEQFF.

The chain is built from TRBV15 and TRBJ1-5; no definite D call. The CDR3 consists of 15 residues. CDR1 LNHNV and CDR2 YYDKDF come from the germline V gene (reference sequence). V gave up 0 bases and J gave up 8 bases, with 14 bases separating them. CDR3: CATSRDLAGGEPQHF. In nucleotides, the CDR3 is TGTGCCACCAGCAGAGATCTCGCAGGAGGAGAGCCCCAGCATTTT.

Turning to this clone: Other DNA sequences in this sample translate to the same CDR3. This chain uses TRBV19 with TRBJ2-3, with D possibly TRBD1 on 6 matching bases. V lost 3 bases, J lost 3 bases, and 10 bases lay in between. The CDR3 loop spans 14 amino acids. CDR1 is LNHDA and CDR2 is SQIVND in the germline V gene (reference sequence). CDR3 loop: CASSMGRGTDTQYF. The CDR3 nucleotides read TGTGCCAGTAGTATGGGCAGGGGAACAGATACGCAGTATTTT.

The gene calls are TRBV28 and TRBJ2-7; 7 positions agree with TRBD2. Unmatched junction bases numbered 6, after V lost 2 bases and J lost 2 bases. In germline, CDR1 is MDHEN, CDR2 SYDVKM. This CDR3 region has 15 residues. CDR3 protein: CASSLAGVPTYEQYF. As DNA, the CDR3 is TGTGCCAGCAGTTTAGCGGGAGTCCCAACCTACGAGCAGTACTTC.

The chain carries TRBV30 and TRBJ1-3, with D possibly being TRBD1 (5 bases). The CDR3 is 14 amino acids. Germline loops: CDR1 GTSNPN, CDR2 SVGIG (reference sequence). V lost 0 bases and J lost 1, with 7 bases in between. DNA of the CDR3: TGTGCCTGGAGTGTGCCAGGGTCTGGAAACACCATATATTTT. Its translation: CAWSVPGSGNTIYF.

This clone occurred once. The chain has TRBV4-3 and TRBJ2-5, with 9 bases matching TRBD2. CDR3 size: 19 residues. Trimming at V came to 0 bases and at J to 5 bases, leaving 16 bases not matched to a gene. CDR1 is LGHNA and CDR2 is YSLEER in the germline V gene. The CDR3 DNA follows: TGCGCCAGCAGCCAAGATTTGTCTAGCGGGACTGGGCGTGGGGAGACCCAGTACTTC. Its protein is CASSQDLSSGTGRGETQYF.